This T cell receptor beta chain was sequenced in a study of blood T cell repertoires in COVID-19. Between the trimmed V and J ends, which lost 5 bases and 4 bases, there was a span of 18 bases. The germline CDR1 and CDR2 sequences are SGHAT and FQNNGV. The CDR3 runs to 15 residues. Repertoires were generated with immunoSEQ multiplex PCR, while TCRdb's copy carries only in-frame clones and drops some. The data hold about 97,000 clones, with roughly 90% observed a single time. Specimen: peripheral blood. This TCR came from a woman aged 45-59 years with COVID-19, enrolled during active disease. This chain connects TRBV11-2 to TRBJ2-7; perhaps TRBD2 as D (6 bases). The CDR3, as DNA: TGTGCCAGCAGCCTCGGGACCGGAGGGCCTTACGAGCAGTACGTC. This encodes CASSLGTGGPYEQYV.